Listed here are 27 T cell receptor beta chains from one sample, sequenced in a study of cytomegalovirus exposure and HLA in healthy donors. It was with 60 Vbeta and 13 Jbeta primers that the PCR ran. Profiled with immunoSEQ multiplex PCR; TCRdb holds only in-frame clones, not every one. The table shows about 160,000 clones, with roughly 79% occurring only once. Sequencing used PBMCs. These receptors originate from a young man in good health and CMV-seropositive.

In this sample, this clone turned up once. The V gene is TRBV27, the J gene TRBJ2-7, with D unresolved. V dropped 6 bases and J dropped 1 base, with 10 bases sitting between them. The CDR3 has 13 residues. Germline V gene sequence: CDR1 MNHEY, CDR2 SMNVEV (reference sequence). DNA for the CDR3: TGTGCCAGCAGGGCCAGGTCATCCTACGAGCAGTACTTC. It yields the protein CASRARSSYEQYF.

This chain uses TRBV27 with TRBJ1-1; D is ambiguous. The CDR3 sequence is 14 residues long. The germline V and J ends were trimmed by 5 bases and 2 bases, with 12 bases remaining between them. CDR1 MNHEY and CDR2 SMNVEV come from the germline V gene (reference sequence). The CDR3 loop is CASSLIDSNTEAFF. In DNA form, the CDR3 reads TGTGCCAGCAGTCTAATCGATTCCAACACTGAAGCTTTCTTT.

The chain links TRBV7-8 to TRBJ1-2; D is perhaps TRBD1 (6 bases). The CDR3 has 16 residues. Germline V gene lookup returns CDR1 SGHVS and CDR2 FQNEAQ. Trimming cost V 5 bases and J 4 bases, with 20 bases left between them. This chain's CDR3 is CASSPWTEINSYGYTF. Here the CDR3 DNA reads TGTGCCAGCAGCCCTTGGACAGAAATCAACTCCTATGGCTACACCTTC.

Here the CDR3 DNA reads TGTGCCAGCAGACAGGGGTATAGCACAGATACGCAGTATTTT. Translated: CASRQGYSTDTQYF. The gene calls are TRBV27 and TRBJ2-3; 7 bases agree with TRBD1. V lost 6 bases, J lost 0 bases, and 3 bases stayed unmatched. This CDR3 has 14 amino acids. Germline V CDR1 and CDR2: MNHEY, SMNVEV (reference sequence).

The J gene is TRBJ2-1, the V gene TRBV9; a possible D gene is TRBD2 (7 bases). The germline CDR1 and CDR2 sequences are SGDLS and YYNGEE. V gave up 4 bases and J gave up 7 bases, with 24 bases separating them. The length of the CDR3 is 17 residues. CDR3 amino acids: CASSSPQGRGGQNEQFF. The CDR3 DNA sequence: TGTGCCAGCAGCTCTCCTCAGGGGAGGGGGGGCCAGAATGAGCAGTTCTTC.

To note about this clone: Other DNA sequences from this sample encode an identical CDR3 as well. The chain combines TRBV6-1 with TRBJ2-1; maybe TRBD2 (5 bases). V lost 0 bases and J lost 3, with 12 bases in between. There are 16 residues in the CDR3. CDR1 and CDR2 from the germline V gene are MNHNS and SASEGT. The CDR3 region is CASSEARGWIYNEQFF. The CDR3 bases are TGTGCCAGCAGTGAAGCACGAGGGTGGATCTACAATGAGCAGTTCTTC.

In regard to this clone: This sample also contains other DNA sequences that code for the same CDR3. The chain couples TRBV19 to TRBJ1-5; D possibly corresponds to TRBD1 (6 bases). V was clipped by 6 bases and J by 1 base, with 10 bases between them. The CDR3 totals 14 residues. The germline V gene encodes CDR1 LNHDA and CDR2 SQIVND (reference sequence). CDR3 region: CASRTQGSNQPQHF. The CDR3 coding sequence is TGTGCCAGTAGGACACAGGGAAGCAATCAGCCCCAGCATTTT.

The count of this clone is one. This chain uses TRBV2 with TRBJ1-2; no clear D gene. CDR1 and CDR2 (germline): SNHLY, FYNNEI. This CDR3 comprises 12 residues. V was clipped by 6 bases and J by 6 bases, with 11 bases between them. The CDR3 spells CASSGGFDGYTF. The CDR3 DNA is TGTGCCAGCAGCGGAGGGTTTGATGGCTACACCTTC.

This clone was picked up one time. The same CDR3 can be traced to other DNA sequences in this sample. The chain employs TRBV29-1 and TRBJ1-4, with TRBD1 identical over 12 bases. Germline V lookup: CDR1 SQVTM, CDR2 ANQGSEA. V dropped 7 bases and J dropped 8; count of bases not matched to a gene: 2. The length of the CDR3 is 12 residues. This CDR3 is CSAGTGGEKLFF. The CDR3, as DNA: TGCAGCGCCGGGACAGGGGGCGAAAAACTGTTTTTT.

The DNA for the CDR3 is TGCGCCAGCAGTGAGTCGATGCGGCCGGGCACAGATACGCAGTATTTT. Translating it yields CASSESMRPGTDTQYF. V is TRBV10-1 and J is TRBJ2-3; no reliable D call. Trimming took 0 bases from V and 1 from J, leaving 11 bases between them. The CDR3 is 16 residues long. Germline V lookup: CDR1 WNHNN, CDR2 SYGVQD (reference sequence).

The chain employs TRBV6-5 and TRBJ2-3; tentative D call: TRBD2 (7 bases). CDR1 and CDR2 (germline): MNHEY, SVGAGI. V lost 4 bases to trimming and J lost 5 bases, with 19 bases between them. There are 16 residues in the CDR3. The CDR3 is CASSSTSGGAKDTQYF. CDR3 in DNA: TGTGCCAGCAGTTCGACTAGTGGGGGGGCAAAAGATACGCAGTATTTT.

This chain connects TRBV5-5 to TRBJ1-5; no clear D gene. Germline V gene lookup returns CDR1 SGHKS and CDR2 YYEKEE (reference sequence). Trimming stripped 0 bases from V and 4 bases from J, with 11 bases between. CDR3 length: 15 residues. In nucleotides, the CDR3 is TGTGCCAGCAGCTTGGGCGGGAGGGATAATCAGCCCCAGCATTTT. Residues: CASSLGGRDNQPQHF.

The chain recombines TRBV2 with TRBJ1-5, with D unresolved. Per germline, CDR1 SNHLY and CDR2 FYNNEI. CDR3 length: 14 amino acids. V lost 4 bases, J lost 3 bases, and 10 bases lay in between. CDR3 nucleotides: TGTGCCAGCAGTGGCTACAGTATCAATCAGCCCCAGCATTTT. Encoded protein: CASSGYSINQPQHF.

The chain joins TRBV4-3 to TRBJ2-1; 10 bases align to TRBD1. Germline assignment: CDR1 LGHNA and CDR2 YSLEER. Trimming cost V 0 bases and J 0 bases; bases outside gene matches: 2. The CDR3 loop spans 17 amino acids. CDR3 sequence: CASSQDRTGGSYNEQFF. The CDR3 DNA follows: TGCGCCAGCAGCCAAGACCGGACAGGGGGCTCCTACAATGAGCAGTTCTTC.

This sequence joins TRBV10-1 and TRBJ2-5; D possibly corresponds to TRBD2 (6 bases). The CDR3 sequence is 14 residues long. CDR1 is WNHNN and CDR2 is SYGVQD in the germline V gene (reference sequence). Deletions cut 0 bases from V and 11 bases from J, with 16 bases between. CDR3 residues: CASSESAGTREQYF. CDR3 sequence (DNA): TGCGCCAGCAGTGAGTCGGCAGGGACTCGGGAGCAGTACTTC.

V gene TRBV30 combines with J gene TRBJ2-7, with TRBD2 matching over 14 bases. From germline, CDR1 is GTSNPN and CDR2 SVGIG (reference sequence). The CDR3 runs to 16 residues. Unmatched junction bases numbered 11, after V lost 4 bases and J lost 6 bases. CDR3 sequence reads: CAWKRRGGLAGVEQYF. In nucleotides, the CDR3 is TGTGCCTGGAAGAGGAGGGGGGGACTAGCGGGAGTCGAGCAGTACTTC.

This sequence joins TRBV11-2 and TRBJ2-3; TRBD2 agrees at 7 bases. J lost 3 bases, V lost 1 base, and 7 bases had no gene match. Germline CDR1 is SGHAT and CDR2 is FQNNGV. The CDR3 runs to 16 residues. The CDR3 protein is CASSLVGGGRTDTQYF. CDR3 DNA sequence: TGTGCCAGCAGCTTAGTCGGGGGAGGGCGTACAGATACGCAGTATTTT.

CDR3 in amino acids: CASSPGTEYEKLFF. The DNA for the CDR3 is TGTGCCAGCAGCCCAGGGACAGAGTATGAAAAACTGTTTTTT. V usage is TRBV7-2 and J usage is TRBJ1-4; 7 nucleotides align to TRBD1. J lost 6 bases, V lost 5 bases, and 6 bases had no gene match. CDR3 length: 14 amino acids. CDR1 and CDR2 (germline): SGHTA, FQGNSA. Supplemented by reference TRBV7-2 and TRBJ1-4, the full variable domain reads GAGVSQSPSNKVTEKGKDVELRCDPISGHTALYWYRQSLGQGLEFLIYFQGNSAPDKSGLPSDRFSAERTGGSVSTLTIQRTQQEDSAVYLCASSPGTEYEKLFFGSGTQLSVL.

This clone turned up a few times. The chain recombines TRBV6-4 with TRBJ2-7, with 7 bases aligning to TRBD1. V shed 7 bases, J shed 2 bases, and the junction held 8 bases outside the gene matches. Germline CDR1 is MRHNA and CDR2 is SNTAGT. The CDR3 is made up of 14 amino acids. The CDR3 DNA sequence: TGTGCCAGCATCCAGGGACAGCGAGCCTACGAGCAGTACTTC. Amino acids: CASIQGQRAYEQYF.

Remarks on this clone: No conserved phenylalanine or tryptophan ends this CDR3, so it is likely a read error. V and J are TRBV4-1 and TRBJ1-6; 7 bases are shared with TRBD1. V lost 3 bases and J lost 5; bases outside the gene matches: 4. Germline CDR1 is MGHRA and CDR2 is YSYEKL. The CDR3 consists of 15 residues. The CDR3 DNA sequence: TGCGCCAGCAGCCAGGGGACAGCTAATAATTCACCCCTCCACCTT. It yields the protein CASSQGTANNSPLHL.

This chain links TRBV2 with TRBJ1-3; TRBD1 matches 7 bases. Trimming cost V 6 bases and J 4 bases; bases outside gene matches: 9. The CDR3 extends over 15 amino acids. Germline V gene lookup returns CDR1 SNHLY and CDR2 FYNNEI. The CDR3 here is CASRGGAGGGNTIYF. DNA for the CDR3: TGTGCCAGCAGAGGGGGCGCAGGCGGCGGAAACACCATATATTTT.

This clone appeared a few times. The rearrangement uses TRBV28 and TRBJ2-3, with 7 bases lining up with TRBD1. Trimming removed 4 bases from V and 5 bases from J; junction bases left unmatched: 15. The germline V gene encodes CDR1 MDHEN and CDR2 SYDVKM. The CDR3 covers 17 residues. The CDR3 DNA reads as TGTGCCAGCAGTTGGGGAACCGGGACAGCGCCCCGAGATACGCAGTATTTT. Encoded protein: CASSWGTGTAPRDTQYF.

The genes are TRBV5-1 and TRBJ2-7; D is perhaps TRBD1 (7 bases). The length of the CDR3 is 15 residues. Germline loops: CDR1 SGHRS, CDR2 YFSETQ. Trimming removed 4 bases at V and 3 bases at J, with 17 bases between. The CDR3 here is CASSPGGGGYYEQYF. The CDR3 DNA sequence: TGCGCCAGCAGCCCCGGCGGAGGGGGCTACTACGAGCAGTACTTC.

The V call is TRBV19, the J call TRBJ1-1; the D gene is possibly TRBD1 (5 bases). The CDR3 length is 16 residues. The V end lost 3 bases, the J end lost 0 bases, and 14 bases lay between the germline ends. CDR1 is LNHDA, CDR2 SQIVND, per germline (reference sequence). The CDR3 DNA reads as TGTGCCAGTAGTATTGGCGCCGGGGGAATGAACACTGAAGCTTTCTTT. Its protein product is CASSIGAGGMNTEAFF.

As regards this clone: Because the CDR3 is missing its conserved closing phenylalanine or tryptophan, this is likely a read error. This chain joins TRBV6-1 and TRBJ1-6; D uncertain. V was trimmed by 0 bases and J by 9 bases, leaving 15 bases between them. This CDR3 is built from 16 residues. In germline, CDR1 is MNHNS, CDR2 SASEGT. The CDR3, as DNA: TGTGCCAGCAGTGAAGCGAGCGGAGTTCCCCTTTCACCCCTCCACCTT. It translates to CASSEASGVPLSPLHL.

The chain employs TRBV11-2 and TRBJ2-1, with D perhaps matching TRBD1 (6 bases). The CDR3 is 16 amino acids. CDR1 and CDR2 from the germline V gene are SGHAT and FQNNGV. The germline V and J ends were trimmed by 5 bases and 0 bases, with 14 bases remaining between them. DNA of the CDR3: TGTGCCAGCAGCCCGCATAGGGGGAGCTCCTACAATGAGCAGTTCTTC. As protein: CASSPHRGSSYNEQFF.

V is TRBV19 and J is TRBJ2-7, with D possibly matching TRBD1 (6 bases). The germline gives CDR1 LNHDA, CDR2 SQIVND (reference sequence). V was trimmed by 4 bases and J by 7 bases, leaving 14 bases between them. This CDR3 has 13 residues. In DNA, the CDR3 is TGTGCCAGTAGTACAGCCAGGGGACGGGAGCAGTACTTC. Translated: CASSTARGREQYF.